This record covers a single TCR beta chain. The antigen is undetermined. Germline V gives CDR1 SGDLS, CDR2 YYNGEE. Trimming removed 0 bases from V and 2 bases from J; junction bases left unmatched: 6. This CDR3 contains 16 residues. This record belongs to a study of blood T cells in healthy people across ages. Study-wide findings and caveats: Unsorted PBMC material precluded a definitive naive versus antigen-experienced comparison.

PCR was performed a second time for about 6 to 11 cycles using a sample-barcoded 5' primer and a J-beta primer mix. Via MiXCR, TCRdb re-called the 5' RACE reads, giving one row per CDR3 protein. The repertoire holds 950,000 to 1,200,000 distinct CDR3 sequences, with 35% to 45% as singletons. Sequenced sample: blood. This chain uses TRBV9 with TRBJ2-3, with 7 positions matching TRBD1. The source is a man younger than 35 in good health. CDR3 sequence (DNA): TGTGCCAGCAGCGTAGAGGGGGCTGGTTACACAGATACGCAGTATTTT. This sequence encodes CASSVEGAGYTDTQYF. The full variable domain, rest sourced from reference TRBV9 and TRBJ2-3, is DSGVTQTPKHLITATGQRVTLRCSPRSGDLSVYWYQQSLDQGLQFLIQYYNGEERAKGNILERFSAQQFPDLHSELNLSSLELGDSALYFCASSVEGAGYTDTQYFGPGTRLTVL.